This record concerns one T cell receptor (beta chain) sequence. Its antigen is not yet known. Nothing much larger sits one base from this clone, and base qualities are not available. At one collaborating source in Seattle, patients were enrolled during active infection and were followed longitudinally through the course of disease. Whole blood was collected in K2EDTA tubes by collaborating institutions according to the institutions' own protocols. Collaborator samples were shipped for TCRbeta analysis as frozen whole blood, isolated PBMCs, or DNA extracted from either sample type. This sample is drawn from a study of blood T cell repertoires in COVID-19 (dated by TCRdb to the early 2020s). Regarding the research as a whole: Samples covering the acute and convalescent phases of COVID-19 were provided by collaborators in the United States, Italy and Spain. The material from the prospective study consisted of cDNA or gDNA derived from T cells, B-cell-depleted T cells, or PBMCs. A freely available public database, intended as a resource for researchers studying the immune response to SARS-CoV-2, is where the repertoires were released. Sample metadata almost always included a de-identified subject ID, COVID-19 status, age in years and sex. Samples were obtained from the ongoing ImmuneRACE study (first 160 participants) and from over 1,000 subjects provided by 6 global collaborators. Deeply sampled blood TCRbeta repertoires from subjects exposed to, actively infected with, or recovered from COVID-19 were included in the dataset. HLA class I and class II types, where available, came from metadata supplied by the sample provider rather than from assay-based typing.

Points the paper makes about the study in general: The amount of clinical and demographic metadata varied by source and participant and was provided uncurated.

CDR1 and CDR2 are drawn from the germline V gene (reference sequence): LNHDA, SQIVND. Counted from cysteine to phenylalanine, this CDR3 has 15 amino acids. Only the CDR3 part of the read is kept: 45 bases, read in frame from the first base. V is cut back by 6 bases and J by 3 bases, with 7 bases in the junction unmatched. TCRbeta CDR3 regions were amplified from genomic DNA using the immunoSEQ Assay, a bias-controlled multiplex PCR. Under the source paper's analysis protocol: Within the assay, amplification of reference gene primers was used to estimate how many nucleated cells each sample contained. To quantify the absolute abundance of each unique TCRbeta CDR3 rearrangement, sequence reads were collapsed and filtered. For each sample, productive Simpson clonality was calculated as the square root of Simpson's diversity index over productive rearrangements. TCRdb took over this immuneACCESS table, retaining in-frame rearrangements with V and J assigned. Such tables are incomplete; in checked studies, under half of the missing clones stem from an unresolved V gene, and the remainder is unexplained. The V and J calls and clone size come from that table; D and trimming were worked out from the DNA. The sample has more than 200,000 clones on record, approximately 86% of them singletons. The ten top clones hold roughly 5% of the sample.

This chain joins TRBV19 to TRBJ1-5, and 8 junction bases match TRBD1. The sequenced sample was peripheral blood. This receptor was taken from an older woman with COVID-19, enrolled during active disease. The CDR3 protein is CASSSPGQANQPQHF. The DNA sequence follows: TGTGCCAGTAGCAGTCCGGGACAGGCCAATCAGCCCCAGCATTTT.